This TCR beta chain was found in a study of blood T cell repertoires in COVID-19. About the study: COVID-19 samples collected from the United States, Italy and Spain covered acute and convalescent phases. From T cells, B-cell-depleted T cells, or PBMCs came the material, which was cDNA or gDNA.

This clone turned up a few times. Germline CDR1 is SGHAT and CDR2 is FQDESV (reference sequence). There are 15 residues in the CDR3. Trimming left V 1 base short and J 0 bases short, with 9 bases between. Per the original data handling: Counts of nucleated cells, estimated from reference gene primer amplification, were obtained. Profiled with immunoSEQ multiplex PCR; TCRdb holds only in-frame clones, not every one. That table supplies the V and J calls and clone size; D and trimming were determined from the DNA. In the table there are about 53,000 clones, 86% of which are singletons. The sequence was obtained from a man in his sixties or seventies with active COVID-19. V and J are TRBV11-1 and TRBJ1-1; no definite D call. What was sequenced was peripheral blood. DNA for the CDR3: TGTGCCAGCAGCTTAGTGCGGATCATGAACACTGAAGCTTTCTTT. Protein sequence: CASSLVRIMNTEAFF.